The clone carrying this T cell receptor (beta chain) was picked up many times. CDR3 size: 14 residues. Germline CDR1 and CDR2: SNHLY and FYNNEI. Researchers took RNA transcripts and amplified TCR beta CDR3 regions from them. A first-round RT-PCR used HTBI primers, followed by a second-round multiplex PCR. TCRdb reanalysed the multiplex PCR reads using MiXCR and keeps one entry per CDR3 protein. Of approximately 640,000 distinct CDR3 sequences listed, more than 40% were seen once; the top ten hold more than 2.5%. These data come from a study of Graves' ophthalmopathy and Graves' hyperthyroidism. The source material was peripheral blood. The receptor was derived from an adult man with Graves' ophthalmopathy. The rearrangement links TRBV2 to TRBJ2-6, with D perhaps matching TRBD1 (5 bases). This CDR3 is CAVRALSGANVLTF. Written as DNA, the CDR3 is TGTGCGGTCAGGGCCCTCTCTGGGGCCAACGTCCTGACTTTC.